This TCR beta chain emerged from a study of PD-1 blockade in classical Hodgkin lymphoma (TCRdb year 2020). Study-level background: Nivolumab dosing was 3 mg/kg intravenously every 2 weeks, continuing until either disease progression or unacceptable toxicity. A peripheral blood immune signature of response to PD-1 blockade in classical Hodgkin lymphoma was defined using TCR beta sequencing and CyTOF. Study-level results and caveats: By C4D1, a significant rise was seen in CD4+ TCR diversity but not in CD8+ TCR diversity (p=0.0027 vs p=0.16), and the rise was most apparent among complete responders (p=0.02). Diversity was lower in patients who began nivolumab less than 1 year after ASCT, so these patients were left out of later analyses to avoid confounding by immune reconstitution. The study covered only a single clinical trial cohort, and the causes of the repertoire differences, possibly disease activity or prior therapy, were still not defined. Among trial patients, those achieving complete response had baseline diversity similar to that of newly diagnosed patients, while diversity was significantly lower in partial responders and progressors. Baseline TCR diversity was reported to be lower in newly diagnosed patients than in healthy donors and to be lower still in relapsed/refractory patients.

According to the germline V gene, CDR1 reads SGHAT and CDR2 reads FQNNGV. Deletion took 0 bases off V and 5 bases off J, with a span of 10 bases between the germline ends. The CDR3 starts with the cysteine, ends with the phenylalanine, and has 14 residues. The retained sequence is limited to the CDR3, 42 bases, with the frame set at the first base. For this clone: Its cognate antigen has yet to be identified. Per-base qualities were not stored, and no clone one base away is much larger.

Explained via the paper, the time point label denotes: cycle 4 day 1 (C4D1), after around six weeks of nivolumab. Every trial patient had relapsed following autologous stem cell transplantation, and prior brentuximab vedotin exposure was what differed among cohorts A, B and C. The trial cohort included 55 to 65 patients with relapsed/refractory classical Hodgkin lymphoma, and each patient had a best overall response of complete response, partial response or progressive disease. In the multi-cohort phase II CheckMate 205 trial, trial patients received single-agent nivolumab. An independent review committee assessed best overall response using the 2007 International Working Group response criteria. Trial PBMCs were collected just before the start of nivolumab (C1D1) and during therapy at cycle 2 day 1 and cycle 4 day 1. Peripheral blood was collected in 8 mL Vacutainer Cell Preparation Tubes, from which PBMCs were isolated by centrifugation and then cryopreserved.

Genomic DNA was isolated using the Qiagen DNeasy kit from unsorted PBMCs as well as from negatively selected CD4+ and CD8+ fractions. Amplification of TCR beta CDR3 regions was done by immunoSEQ multiplex PCR with primers that anneal to V and J segments. A synthetic immune receptor repertoire was used to minimize amplification bias, and any residual bias was removed computationally once sequencing was done. In the original analysis: Custom Python scripts were used to quantify repertoire diversity as the Shannon entropy index. Unsorted, CD4+ and CD8+ repertoires were examined separately, except in combined analyses, for which CD4+ and CD8+ sequences were merged in silico. Clonal expansion was defined as at least a 2-fold frequency increase after treatment relative to C1D1, with a pseudocount of 0.5 for undetected baseline clones. Singleton clones were defined as clones with 0 or 1 copy at C1D1, and non-singleton clones were defined as clones with 2 or more copies. By matching protein sequences in sorted samples from the same patient, clones expanded in unsorted samples were annotated as CD4+, CD8+ or unknown. Wilcoxon tests on paired samples were used to test changes in diversity from C1D1 to C4D1. The immuneACCESS repertoire file appears here via TCRdb, limited to in-frame rearrangements. These files lack a portion of the clones; in checked studies, under half of the deficit traces to unresolved V genes, and the cause of the others is not known. V, J and clone size are taken as reported in that table, and D and trimming were inferred from the DNA itself. The sample profile shows roughly 42,000 clones; 65% to 70% of them were found once. The ten biggest clones cover approximately 2.5% of the sample.

The sequence came from a human donor with classical Hodgkin lymphoma. Rearrangement joined TRBV11-2 to TRBJ2-5, with the D segment possibly TRBD1 or TRBD2, each aligning over 6 bases. The sequences come from peripheral blood mononuclear cells (PBMCs), collected before the fourth cycle of nivolumab. At the DNA level, the sequence is TGTGCCAGCAGCTTAGAGGGGGGCCGGGAGACCCAGTACTTC. This is translated as CASSLEGGRETQYF.